The 6 T cell receptor beta chains in this list originate from one sample, sequenced in a study of a mutant IDH1 vaccine in newly diagnosed glioma. The table came from immunoSEQ multiplex PCR; TCRdb's copy has only in-frame clones and leaves some out. The sample records under 65,000 clones, approximately 80% being singletons. Time point of the sample: baseline, week 1 (first vaccination visit). Treatment defined: pre-vaccination baseline after standard-of-care therapy. This sample comprised PBMCs, obtained from a glioma patient treated with radiotherapy, temozolomide or both. The receptors were sampled from a woman between 40 and 55 years old with glioma.

The J gene is TRBJ1-6, the V gene TRBV6-1, with unresolved D. Germline lookup yields CDR1 MNHNS and CDR2 SASEGT. V lost 2 bases and J 9 bases, leaving 8 bases between the germline ends. The CDR3 consists of 13 residues. The CDR3: CASSEYLVSPLHF. Written as DNA, the CDR3 is TGTGCCAGCAGTGAATATTTGGTTTCACCCCTCCACTTT.

This chain connects TRBV29-1 to TRBJ2-1; D may be TRBD2 (7 bases). Trimming took 3 bases from V and 0 from J, leaving 24 bases between them. The V gene's germline CDR1 is SQVTM and CDR2 ANQGSEA. The CDR3 totals 19 residues. CDR3: CSVEGSWGLRGSSYNEQFF. The CDR3 region has the DNA TGCAGCGTTGAGGGTTCTTGGGGGCTCCGCGGGAGCTCCTACAATGAGCAGTTCTTC.

The V call is TRBV27, the J call TRBJ2-7, with TRBD2 as a possible D gene (6 bases). V shed 5 bases and J shed 4 bases, with 6 bases lying between them. Germline lookup yields CDR1 MNHEY and CDR2 SMNVEV (reference sequence). The CDR3 totals 11 residues. CDR3 in amino acids: CASSGGYEQYF. CDR3 DNA sequence: TGTGCCAGCAGTGGAGGGTACGAGCAGTACTTC.

The rearrangement joins TRBV18 to TRBJ1-1; no definite D call. Per the germline V gene, CDR1 is KGHSH and CDR2 is LQKENI. Trimming pared 0 bases from V and 2 bases from J, leaving 10 bases between. The CDR3 consists of 15 residues. The CDR3 reads CASSPPLGSNTEAFF. For the CDR3, the DNA is TGTGCCAGCTCACCACCGCTGGGCTCCAACACTGAAGCTTTCTTT.

The CDR3 protein is CASSQVPLTTNTGELFF. In DNA, the CDR3 is TGTGCCAGCAGCCAAGTTCCCTTAACTACGAACACCGGGGAGCTGTTTTTT. The chain is built from TRBV4-2 and TRBJ2-2; D is unclear. The CDR3 is 17 residues long. Germline-derived CDR1 and CDR2 are LGHNA and YNFKEQ. The V end was cut by 1 base, the J end by 0 bases, with 12 bases between.

The rearrangement uses TRBV7-8 and TRBJ2-7, with D unclear. This CDR3 region has 14 residues. Between the trimmed V and J ends, which lost 5 bases and 2 bases, there was a span of 13 bases. The germline V gene encodes CDR1 SGHVS and CDR2 FQNEAQ. CDR3 in amino acids: CASSIGRRAYEQYF. CDR3 nucleotides: TGTGCCAGCAGCATCGGACGGAGAGCCTACGAGCAGTACTTC.